A single sample is the source of the 7 T cell receptor beta chains below, sequenced in a study of stem cell transplantation in POMP-related autoinflammatory disease. Measured with immunoSEQ multiplex PCR; TCRdb has only the in-frame clones, and not every one. Of some 9,900 clones in the sample, 70% to 80% were seen once. The specimen comprised CD4+ T cells from PBMCs, sampled after stem cell transplantation. These receptors were taken from a human patient with POMP-related autoinflammation and immune dysregulation (PRAID). Part of the T cells may come from the graft donor.

V is TRBV3-1 (or the pseudogene TRBV3-2) and J is TRBJ2-7; D might be TRBD1 (6 bases). Trimming removed 0 bases at V and 2 bases at J, with 17 bases between. The CDR3 loop spans 17 amino acids. CDR1 and CDR2 (germline): LGHDT, YNNKEL (reference sequence). For the CDR3, the DNA is TGTGCCAGCAGCCAAGATTTGCGCAGGGGTCGGGCCTACGAGCAGTACTTC. Amino acids: CASSQDLRRGRAYEQYF.

The V gene is TRBV25-1, the J gene TRBJ2-7; TRBD1 aligns across 8 bases. Unmatched junction bases numbered 10, after V lost 4 bases and J lost 5 bases. This CDR3 has 15 residues. The germline V gene has CDR1 MGHDK and CDR2 SYGVNS. CDR3 sequence: CASSGINQGAHEQYF. Written as DNA, the CDR3 is TGTGCCAGCAGTGGAATAAACCAGGGGGCCCACGAGCAGTACTTC.

There are a few counts of this clone. This chain joins TRBV6-5 and TRBJ1-2, with D possibly being TRBD1 (6 bases). V was pared by 4 bases and J by 2 bases, with 17 bases between. The length of the CDR3 is 16 residues. Germline V gives CDR1 MNHEY, CDR2 SVGAGI. The CDR3 DNA is TGTGCCAGCAGTTTGGACAGATTTACTCGAAACTATGGCTACACCTTC. Its translation is CASSLDRFTRNYGYTF.

Only a few counts were recorded for this clone. The J gene is TRBJ2-2, the V gene TRBV29-1; D gene unclear. Germline CDR1 SQVTM, CDR2 ANQGSEA. The CDR3 length is 13 residues. Deletions cut 2 bases from V and 6 bases from J, with 10 bases between. The CDR3: CSVETRLAGELFF. The CDR3 bases are TGCAGCGTTGAAACCCGTCTGGCCGGGGAGCTGTTTTTT.

The chain links TRBV12-3 or TRBV12-4 to TRBJ1-1; D is perhaps TRBD1 (5 bases). With 8 bases removed from V and 1 base from J, the gap between germline ends came to 11 bases. The CDR3 consists of 13 residues. The CDR3: CASGRQPNTEAFF. The CDR3 bases are TGTGCCAGCGGCCGACAGCCGAACACTGAAGCTTTCTTT.

The chain recombines TRBV12-3 or TRBV12-4 with TRBJ2-7, with unresolved D. V was trimmed by 6 bases and J by 3 bases, leaving 12 bases between them. This CDR3 region has 13 residues. In nucleotides, the CDR3 is TGTGCCAGCAGCGGAACTTGGAGCTACGAGCAGTACTTC. Its translation: CASSGTWSYEQYF.

The chain employs TRBV27 and TRBJ2-3; TRBD1 matches at 9 bases. Germline CDR1 MNHEY, CDR2 SMNVEV (reference sequence). This CDR3 has 16 residues. Trimming took 3 bases from V and 4 from J; bases not matched to a gene: 8. In DNA, the CDR3 is TGTGCCAGCAGTTTGCTCGACAGGGGGTACCCAGATACGCAGTATTTT. Protein: CASSLLDRGYPDTQYF.